Listed here are 27 T cell receptor beta chains from one sample, sequenced in a study of shared clonotypes between healthy human individuals. Sequenced by immunoSEQ multiplex PCR; TCRdb stores in-frame clones only, minus some. Among approximately 2,300,000 clones listed, 85% to 95% were seen once. Sequencing used naive CD4+ T cells from PBMCs. Stated subset: CD45RA+ positively selected. The source of these receptors is a man between 18 and 35 years old in good health. Some clones in this sample may be carry-over from other donors' samples.

The chain has TRBV6-1 and TRBJ1-1, with 10 positions matching TRBD1. The junction had 14 bases not matched to a gene; V was cut back by 8 bases and J by 11 bases. This CDR3 comprises 14 residues. Germline values: CDR1 MNHNS, CDR2 SASEGT. CDR3 coding DNA: TGTGCCAGCCCTAAGCCCGGACAGGGGGTGAGCGCTTTCTTT. This gives the protein CASPKPGQGVSAFF.

As to this clone: This sample also contains other DNA sequences that code for the same CDR3. The chain combines TRBV11-2 with TRBJ1-1; D not certain. The CDR3 covers 13 residues. Germline assignment: CDR1 SGHAT and CDR2 FQNNGV. The V end was cut by 1 base, the J end by 0 bases, with 3 bases between. The CDR3 nucleotides read TGTGCCAGCAGCTTAGGCCTGAACACTGAAGCTTTCTTT. It translates to CASSLGLNTEAFF.

This chain joins TRBV9 and TRBJ2-1, with D hard to call. V was cut by 1 base and J by 8 bases, with 10 bases left in between. The germline V gene has CDR1 SGDLS and CDR2 YYNGEE. The CDR3 loop spans 13 amino acids. The CDR3 region has the DNA TGTGCCAGCAGCGTACTCGGAGAATATGAGCAGTTCTTC. As protein: CASSVLGEYEQFF.

The chain couples TRBV28 to TRBJ1-1; D ambiguous. The ends were cut back, 6 bases at V and 4 bases at J, with 9 bases in the middle. This CDR3 has 12 residues. Germline CDR1 reads MDHEN; CDR2 reads SYDVKM. CDR3 nucleotides: TGTGCCAGCAGGCCCCTGTCCACTGAAGCTTTCTTT. It codes for CASRPLSTEAFF.

The rearrangement uses TRBV28 and TRBJ1-1; D uncertain. Germline CDR1 and CDR2: MDHEN and SYDVKM. The CDR3 length is 12 residues. The ends were cut back, 6 bases at V and 1 base at J, with 6 bases in the middle. As DNA, the CDR3 is TGTGCCAGCAGGGTCCGGAACACTGAAGCTTTCTTT. Protein product: CASRVRNTEAFF.

The chain combines TRBV5-1 with TRBJ2-2, with D possibly called TRBD1 or TRBD2 (6 bases each). The CDR3 is 16 residues long. Germline-derived CDR1 and CDR2 are SGHRS and YFSETQ. The V end was cut by 6 bases, the J end by 4 bases, with 19 bases between. DNA for the CDR3: TGCGCCAGCATGGCAGGGGCAGAAGCGGGCACCGGGGAGCTGTTTTTT. Protein: CASMAGAEAGTGELFF.

The count of this clone is one. The chain joins TRBV30 to TRBJ1-5; D may be TRBD1 (5 bases). V was cut by 2 bases and J by 5 bases, with 19 bases left in between. Germline-derived CDR1 and CDR2 are GTSNPN and SVGIG (reference sequence). This CDR3 contains 16 residues. In DNA, the CDR3 is TGTGCCTGGAGTACCCCAATGCGGGGGACCGATCAGCCCCAGCATTTT. Protein sequence: CAWSTPMRGTDQPQHF.

The CDR3 region has the DNA TGTGCCAGCTCGTCGGGGGGAGGCGACACCGGGGAGCTGTTTTTT. Protein product: CASSSGGGDTGELFF. The chain employs TRBV9 and TRBJ2-2; 7 nucleotides match TRBD2. The CDR3 sequence is 15 residues long. V dropped 7 bases and J dropped 3; count of bases not matched to a gene: 9. In germline, CDR1 is SGDLS, CDR2 YYNGEE.

This clone was picked up one time. The chain joins TRBV5-6 to TRBJ2-5, with D perhaps TRBD1 (6 bases). The CDR3 totals 14 residues. The V gene lost 0 bases and the J gene lost 3 bases, with 9 bases spanning the gap. CDR1 is SGHDT and CDR2 is YYEEEE in the germline V gene. The CDR3 bases are TGTGCCAGCAGCTTGGTGGACAGTAAAGAGACCCAGTACTTC. It specifies CASSLVDSKETQYF.

This chain uses TRBV5-6 with TRBJ1-4; D is possibly TRBD1 (6 bases). Germline assignment: CDR1 SGHDT and CDR2 YYEEEE. V was cut by 2 bases and J by 8 bases, with 19 bases left in between. This CDR3 contains 16 residues. CDR3 sequence reads: CASSFNSAGDREKLFF. CDR3 in DNA: TGTGCCAGCAGCTTTAATTCGGCAGGGGATAGGGAAAAACTGTTTTTT.

The chain couples TRBV11-2 to TRBJ2-5; 7 bases match TRBD2. Trimming cost V 4 bases and J 4 bases; bases outside gene matches: 6. The CDR3 length is 14 residues. Germline CDR1 SGHAT, CDR2 FQNNGV. In DNA form, the CDR3 reads TGTGCCAGCAGCTCTCATAGCGGGCTAGAGACCCAGTACTTC. Its protein product is CASSSHSGLETQYF.

This chain joins TRBV5-1 and TRBJ2-1, with D perhaps being TRBD1 or TRBD2 (5 bases each). The CDR3 is 17 residues long. Deletions cut 0 bases from V and 4 bases from J, with 17 bases between. CDR1 and CDR2 from the germline V gene are SGHRS and YFSETQ. The CDR3 here is CASSLEIWDGKYNEQFF. The CDR3 DNA reads TGCGCCAGCAGCTTGGAGATCTGGGACGGCAAATACAATGAGCAGTTCTTC.

The chain has TRBV5-1 and TRBJ1-6; possibly TRBD1 for D (5 bases). V shed 4 bases and J shed 7 bases, with 18 bases lying between them. The CDR3 covers 16 residues. CDR1 is SGHRS and CDR2 is YFSETQ in the germline V gene. CDR3 residues: CASSLQQGLQNSPLHF. Written as DNA, the CDR3 is TGCGCCAGCAGCCTCCAGCAGGGATTACAGAATTCACCCCTCCACTTT.

The V gene is TRBV15, the J gene TRBJ1-2; weak D call: TRBD1 (6 bases). The V gene's germline CDR1 is LNHNV and CDR2 YYDKDF (reference sequence). The CDR3 is made up of 13 amino acids. The ends were cut back, 4 bases at V and 2 bases at J, with 8 bases in the middle. CDR3 sequence: CATSTDRNYGYTF. CDR3 coding DNA: TGTGCCACCAGCACCGACAGGAACTATGGCTACACCTTC. The full variable domain, in which reference TRBV15 and TRBJ1-2 provide the parts outside the CDR3, is DAMVIQNPRYQVTQFGKPVTLSCSQTLNHNVMYWYQQKSSQAPKLLFHYYDKDFNNEADTPDNFQSRRPNTSFCFLDIRSPGLGDTAMYLCATSTDRNYGYTFGSGTRLTVV.

The chain combines TRBV2 with TRBJ2-1; D gene unclear. Trimming removed 4 bases at V and 5 bases at J, with 12 bases between. Germline V gives CDR1 SNHLY, CDR2 FYNNEI. The CDR3 runs to 14 residues. CDR3 DNA sequence: TGTGCCAGCAGTGGATCGACTGGTCACAATGAGCAGTTCTTC. This gives the protein CASSGSTGHNEQFF. The full variable domain, rest sourced from reference TRBV2 and TRBJ2-1, is EPEVTQTPSHQVTQMGQEVILRCVPISNHLYFYWYRQILGQKVEFLVSFYNNEISEKSEIFDDQFSVERPDGSNFTLKIRSTKLEDSAMYFCASSGSTGHNEQFFGPGTRLTVL.

The rearrangement links TRBV27 to TRBJ2-2; TRBD1 matches 7 bases. CDR3 length: 14 residues. CDR1 and CDR2 (germline): MNHEY, SMNVEV (reference sequence). The ends lost 6 bases at V and 6 bases at J; junction bases unmatched: 7. This CDR3 is CASRTGTAPGELFF. CDR3 sequence (DNA): TGTGCCAGCAGAACCGGGACAGCCCCCGGGGAGCTGTTTTTT.

V and J are TRBV2 and TRBJ2-7, with D tentatively TRBD1 (6 bases). The length of the CDR3 is 14 residues. V gave up 8 bases and J gave up 5 bases, with 19 bases separating them. CDR1 SNHLY and CDR2 FYNNEI come from the germline V gene. CDR3 sequence reads: CASGRELGANEQYF. CDR3 in DNA: TGTGCCAGCGGCAGGGAATTGGGGGCCAACGAGCAGTACTTC.

The J gene is TRBJ1-2, the V gene TRBV6-5; D is perhaps TRBD1 (6 bases). Germline-derived CDR1 and CDR2 are MNHEY and SVGAGI. This CDR3 has 15 amino acids. V was trimmed by 10 bases and J by 5 bases, leaving 23 bases between them. The chain's CDR3 is CATRGGGRVLYGYTF. CDR3 coding DNA: TGTGCCACCAGGGGAGGGGGACGAGTTCTTTATGGCTACACCTTC.

This chain joins TRBV25-1 and TRBJ2-1, with 10 bases that match TRBD2. J lost 8 bases, V lost 3 bases, and 4 bases had no gene match. Per the germline V gene, CDR1 is MGHDK and CDR2 is SYGVNS. The CDR3 extends over 14 amino acids. The CDR3 nucleotides are TGTGCCAGCAGTGATAAGCGGGAGGGGGATGAGCAGTTCTTC. Protein sequence: CASSDKREGDEQFF.

This CDR3 reads CAIIRDSASNEQYF. DNA of the CDR3: TGTGCCATAATCCGGGACTCGGCATCCAACGAGCAGTACTTC. The chain couples TRBV10-3 to TRBJ2-7; weak D call: TRBD2 (6 bases). V dropped 9 bases and J dropped 5 bases, with 20 bases sitting between them. Germline values: CDR1 ENHRY, CDR2 SYGVKD. There are 14 residues in the CDR3.

The chain combines TRBV11-2 with TRBJ2-6, with 7 nucleotides matching TRBD1. V shed 8 bases, J shed 0 bases, and the junction held 10 bases outside the gene matches. Germline loops: CDR1 SGHAT, CDR2 FQNNGV. The CDR3 totals 17 residues. CDR3 protein: CASHRGQFSSGANVLTF. DNA of the CDR3: TGTGCCAGCCACCGGGGACAGTTCTCCTCTGGGGCCAACGTCCTGACTTTC.

The gene calls are TRBV6-5 and TRBJ1-1; D is perhaps TRBD1 (5 bases). The CDR3 covers 16 residues. Germline CDR1 MNHEY, CDR2 SVGAGI. Trimming removed 0 bases at V and 4 bases at J, with 15 bases between. The chain's CDR3 is CASSYSRPAGGTEAFF. DNA for the CDR3: TGTGCCAGCAGTTACTCCCGACCCGCGGGGGGCACTGAAGCTTTCTTT.

The CDR3 loop is CASTPTGGGDTQYF. DNA of the CDR3: TGTGCCAGTACCCCGACAGGGGGTGGAGATACGCAGTATTTT. V gene TRBV19 combines with J gene TRBJ2-3; 9 positions agree with TRBD1. From germline, CDR1 is LNHDA and CDR2 SQIVND (reference sequence). There are 14 residues in the CDR3. The J segment lost 5 bases and the V segment lost 7 bases, leaving 7 bases of the junction unmatched.

This rearrangement joins TRBV4-1 to TRBJ2-7, with 9 nucleotides matching TRBD2. Germline V gene sequence: CDR1 MGHRA, CDR2 YSYEKL. The CDR3 covers 20 residues. Germline trimming cut 0 bases from V and 0 bases from J; bases unmatched to any gene: 15. The DNA for the CDR3 is TGCGCCAGCAGCCAAGAAGGGAGCGCTAGCGGGACCATTAACTCCTACGAGCAGTACTTC. It is translated as CASSQEGSASGTINSYEQYF.

V is TRBV2 and J is TRBJ2-5; TRBD2 matches at 7 bases. This CDR3 is 13 amino acids long. Germline CDR1 reads SNHLY; CDR2 reads FYNNEI. The J segment lost 2 bases and the V segment lost 4 bases, leaving 1 base of the junction unmatched. The CDR3 loop is CASSGDYQETQYF. DNA for the CDR3: TGTGCCAGCAGTGGGGACTATCAAGAGACCCAGTACTTC.

The chain links TRBV27 to TRBJ1-4; 8 bases fit TRBD1. V was pared by 3 bases and J by 7 bases, with 4 bases of the junction left unmatched. The CDR3 is 14 amino acids. Germline-derived CDR1 and CDR2 are MNHEY and SMNVEV (reference sequence). CDR3 nucleotides: TGTGCCAGCAGTTTGTTCGGACAGGGTGAAAAACTGTTTTTT. Its protein is CASSLFGQGEKLFF.

The rearrangement joins TRBV6-6 to TRBJ2-1; no firm D call. Germline-derived CDR1 and CDR2 are MNHNY and SVGAGI (reference sequence). The CDR3 length is 16 residues. The germline V and J ends were trimmed by 6 bases and 2 bases, with 17 bases remaining between them. The CDR3 DNA is TGTGCCAGCAGCTCAACATTGAACCCAACCTACAATGAGCAGTTCTTC. Protein: CASSSTLNPTYNEQFF.